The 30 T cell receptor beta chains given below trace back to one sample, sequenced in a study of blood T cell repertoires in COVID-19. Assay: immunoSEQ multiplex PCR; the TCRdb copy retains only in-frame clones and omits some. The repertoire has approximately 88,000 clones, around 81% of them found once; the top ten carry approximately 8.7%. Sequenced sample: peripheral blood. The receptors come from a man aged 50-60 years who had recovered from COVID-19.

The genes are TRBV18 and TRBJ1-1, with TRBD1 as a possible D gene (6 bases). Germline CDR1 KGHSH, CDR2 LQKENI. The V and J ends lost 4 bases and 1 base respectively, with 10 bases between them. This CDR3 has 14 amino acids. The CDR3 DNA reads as TGTGCCAGCTCACGAGAACAGGGGAACACTGAAGCTTTCTTT. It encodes CASSREQGNTEAFF. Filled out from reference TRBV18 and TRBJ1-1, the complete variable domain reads NAGVMQNPRHLVRRRGQEARLRCSPMKGHSHVYWYRQLPEEGLKFMVYLQKENIIDESGMPKERFSAEFPKEGPSILRIQQVVRGDSAAYFCASSREQGNTEAFFGQGTRLTVV.

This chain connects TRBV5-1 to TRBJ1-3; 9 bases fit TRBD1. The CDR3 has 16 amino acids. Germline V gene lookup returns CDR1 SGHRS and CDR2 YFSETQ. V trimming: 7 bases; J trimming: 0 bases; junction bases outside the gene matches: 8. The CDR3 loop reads CASGMGQGFSGNTIYF. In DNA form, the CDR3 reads TGCGCCAGCGGGATGGGACAGGGCTTCTCTGGAAACACCATATATTTT. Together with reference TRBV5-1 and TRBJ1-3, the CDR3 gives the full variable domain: KAGVTQTPRYLIKTRGQQVTLSCSPISGHRSVSWYQQTPGQGLQFLFEYFSETQRNKGNFPGRFSGRQFSNSRSEMNVSTLELGDSALYLCASGMGQGFSGNTIYFGEGSWLTVV.

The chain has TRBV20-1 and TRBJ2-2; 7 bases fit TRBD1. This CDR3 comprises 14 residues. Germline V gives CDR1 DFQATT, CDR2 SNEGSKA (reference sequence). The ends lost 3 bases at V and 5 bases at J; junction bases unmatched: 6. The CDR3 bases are TGCAGTGCTAGTTCAAGCAGGGGGACCGGGGAGCTGTTTTTT. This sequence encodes CSASSSRGTGELFF.

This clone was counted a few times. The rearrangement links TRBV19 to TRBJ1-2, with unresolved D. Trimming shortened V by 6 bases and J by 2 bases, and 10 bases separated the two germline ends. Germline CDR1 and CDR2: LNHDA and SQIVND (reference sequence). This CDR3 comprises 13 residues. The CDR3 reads CASSPPGNYGYTF. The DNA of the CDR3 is TGTGCCAGTAGCCCCCCAGGAAACTATGGCTACACCTTC.

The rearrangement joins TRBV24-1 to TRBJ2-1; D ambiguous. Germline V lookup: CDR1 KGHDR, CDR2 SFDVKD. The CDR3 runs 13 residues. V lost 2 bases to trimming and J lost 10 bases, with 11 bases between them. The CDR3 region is CATSDYLKREQFF. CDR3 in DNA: TGTGCCACCAGTGATTATCTTAAGCGAGAGCAGTTCTTC.

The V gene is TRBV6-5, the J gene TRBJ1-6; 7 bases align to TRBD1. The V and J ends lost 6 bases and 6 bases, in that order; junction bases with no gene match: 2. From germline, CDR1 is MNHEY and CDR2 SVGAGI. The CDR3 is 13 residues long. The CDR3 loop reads CASRGQFNSPLHF. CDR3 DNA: TGTGCCAGCAGGGGACAGTTTAATTCACCCCTCCACTTT.

The chain's CDR3 is CASSRDRSGSGNTIYF. CDR3 DNA sequence: TGTGCCAGCAGCCGCGATCGGTCCGGCTCTGGAAACACCATATATTTT. This rearrangement joins TRBV7-3 to TRBJ1-3; D not certain. CDR1 is SGHTA and CDR2 is FQGTGA in the germline V gene. This CDR3 is built from 16 residues. With 5 bases removed from V and 0 bases from J, the gap between germline ends came to 14 bases.

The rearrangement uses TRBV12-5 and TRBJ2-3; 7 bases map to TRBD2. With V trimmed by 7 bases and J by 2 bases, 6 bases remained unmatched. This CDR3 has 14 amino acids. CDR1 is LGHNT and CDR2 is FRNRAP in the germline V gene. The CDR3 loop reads CASAQRGSTDTQYF. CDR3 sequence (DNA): TGTGCTAGTGCCCAGCGGGGATCCACAGATACGCAGTATTTT.

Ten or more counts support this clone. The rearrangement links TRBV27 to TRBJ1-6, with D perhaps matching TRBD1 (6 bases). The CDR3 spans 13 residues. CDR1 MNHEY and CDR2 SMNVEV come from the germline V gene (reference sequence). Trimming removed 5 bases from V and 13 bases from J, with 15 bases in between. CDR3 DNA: TGTGCCAGCAGTGGGGGACAATGGAATCCCCTCCACTTT. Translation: CASSGGQWNPLHF.

DNA of the CDR3: TGCGCCAGCAGCTTGCGCCTAGCGGCGAACACCGGGGAGCTGTTTTTT. Protein: CASSLRLAANTGELFF. The chain links TRBV5-1 to TRBJ2-2; 7 bases match TRBD2. The CDR3 covers 16 residues. With 1 base clipped from V and 0 bases from J, the junction kept 3 bases outside the gene matches. Germline V CDR1 and CDR2: SGHRS, YFSETQ.

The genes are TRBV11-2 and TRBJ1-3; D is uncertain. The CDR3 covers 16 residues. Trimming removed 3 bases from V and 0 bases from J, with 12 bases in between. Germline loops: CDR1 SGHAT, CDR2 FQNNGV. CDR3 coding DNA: TGTGCCAGCAGCTTTAGTCGTCCGGGCTCTGGAAACACCATATATTTT. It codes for CASSFSRPGSGNTIYF.

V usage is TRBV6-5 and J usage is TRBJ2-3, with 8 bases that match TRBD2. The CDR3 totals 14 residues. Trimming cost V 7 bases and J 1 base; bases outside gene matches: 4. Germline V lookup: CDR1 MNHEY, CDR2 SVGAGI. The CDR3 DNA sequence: TGTGCCAGCAAAGCGCGGGGGGGCACAGATACGCAGTATTTT. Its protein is CASKARGGTDTQYF.

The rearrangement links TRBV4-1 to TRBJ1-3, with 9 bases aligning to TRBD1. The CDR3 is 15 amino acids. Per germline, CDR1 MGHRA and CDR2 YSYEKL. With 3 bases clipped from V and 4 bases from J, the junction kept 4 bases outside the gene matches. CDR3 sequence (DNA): TGCGCCAGCAGCCAGGAGGGACAGGGCGGAAACACCATATATTTT. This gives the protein CASSQEGQGGNTIYF.

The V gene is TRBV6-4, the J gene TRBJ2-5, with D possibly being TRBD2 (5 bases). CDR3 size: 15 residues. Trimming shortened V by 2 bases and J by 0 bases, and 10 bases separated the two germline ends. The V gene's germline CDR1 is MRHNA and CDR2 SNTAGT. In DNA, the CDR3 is TGTGCCAGCAGTGACCCACCCGGGGACCAAGAGACCCAGTACTTC. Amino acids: CASSDPPGDQETQYF.

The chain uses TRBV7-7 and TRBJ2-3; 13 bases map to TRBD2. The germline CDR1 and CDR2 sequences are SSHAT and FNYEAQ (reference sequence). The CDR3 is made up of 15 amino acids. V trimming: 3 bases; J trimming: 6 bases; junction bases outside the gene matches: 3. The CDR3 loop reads CASSLGTSGKDTQYF. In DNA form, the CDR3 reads TGTGCCAGCAGCTTGGGGACTAGCGGGAAGGATACGCAGTATTTT.

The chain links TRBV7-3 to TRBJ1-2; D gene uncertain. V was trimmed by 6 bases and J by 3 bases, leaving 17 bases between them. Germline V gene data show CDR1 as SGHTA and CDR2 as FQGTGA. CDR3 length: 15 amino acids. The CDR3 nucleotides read TGTGCCAGCAGTCCCTCGGGTCCCGACGACTATGGCTACACCTTC. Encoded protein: CASSPSGPDDYGYTF.

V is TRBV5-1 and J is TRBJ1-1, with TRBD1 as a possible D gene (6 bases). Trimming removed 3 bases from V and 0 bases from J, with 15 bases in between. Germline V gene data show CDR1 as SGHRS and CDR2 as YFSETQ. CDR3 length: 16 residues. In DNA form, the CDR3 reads TGCGCCAGCAGCTCGAGCGGGGGGGCGGTGAACACTGAAGCTTTCTTT. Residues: CASSSSGGAVNTEAFF.

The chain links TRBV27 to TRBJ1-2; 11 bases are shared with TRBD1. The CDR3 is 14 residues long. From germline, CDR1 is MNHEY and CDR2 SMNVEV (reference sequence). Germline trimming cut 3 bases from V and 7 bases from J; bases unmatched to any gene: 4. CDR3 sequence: CASSFSGQGVGYTF. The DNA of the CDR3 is TGTGCCAGCAGTTTTTCGGGACAGGGGGTTGGCTACACCTTC.

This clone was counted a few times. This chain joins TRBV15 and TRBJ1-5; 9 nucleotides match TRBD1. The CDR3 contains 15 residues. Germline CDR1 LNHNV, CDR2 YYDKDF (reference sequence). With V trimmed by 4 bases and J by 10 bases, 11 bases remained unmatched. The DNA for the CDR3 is TGTGCCACCAGCAAAAGGGACAGGGAGTCGGACCCCCAGCATTTT. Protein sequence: CATSKRDRESDPQHF.

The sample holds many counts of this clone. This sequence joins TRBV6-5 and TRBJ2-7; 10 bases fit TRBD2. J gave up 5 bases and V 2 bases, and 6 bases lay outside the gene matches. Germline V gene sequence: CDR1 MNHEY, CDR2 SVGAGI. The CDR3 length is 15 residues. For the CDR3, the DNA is TGTGCCAGCAGTTACGGAGCGGGAGGGCCGGACGAGCAGTACTTC. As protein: CASSYGAGGPDEQYF.

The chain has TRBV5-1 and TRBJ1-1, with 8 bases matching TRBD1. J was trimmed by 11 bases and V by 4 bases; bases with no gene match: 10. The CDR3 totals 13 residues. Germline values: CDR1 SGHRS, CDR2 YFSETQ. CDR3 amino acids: CASSVTGTGGAFF. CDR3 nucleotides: TGCGCCAGCAGCGTTACCGGGACAGGAGGTGCTTTCTTT. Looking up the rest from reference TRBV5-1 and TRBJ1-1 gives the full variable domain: KAGVTQTPRYLIKTRGQQVTLSCSPISGHRSVSWYQQTPGQGLQFLFEYFSETQRNKGNFPGRFSGRQFSNSRSEMNVSTLELGDSALYLCASSVTGTGGAFFGQGTRLTVV.

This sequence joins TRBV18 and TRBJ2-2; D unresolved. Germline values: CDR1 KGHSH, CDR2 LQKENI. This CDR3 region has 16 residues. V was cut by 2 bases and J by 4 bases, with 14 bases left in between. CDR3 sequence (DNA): TGTGCCAGCTCACCAGTATCCCTAGGTTCCACCGGGGAGCTGTTTTTT. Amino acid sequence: CASSPVSLGSTGELFF.

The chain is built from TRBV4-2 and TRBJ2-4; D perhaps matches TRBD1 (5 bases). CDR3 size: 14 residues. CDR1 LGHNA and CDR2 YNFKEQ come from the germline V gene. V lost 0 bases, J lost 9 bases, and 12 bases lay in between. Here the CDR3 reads CASSQDNQGTIQYF. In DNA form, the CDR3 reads TGTGCCAGCAGCCAAGACAATCAGGGTACCATTCAGTACTTC.

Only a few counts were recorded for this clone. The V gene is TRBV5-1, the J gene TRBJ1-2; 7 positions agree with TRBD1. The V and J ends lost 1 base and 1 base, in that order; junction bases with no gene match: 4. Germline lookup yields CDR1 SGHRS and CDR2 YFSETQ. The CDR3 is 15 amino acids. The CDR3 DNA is TGCGCCAGCAGCTTGACCGGGACAGTTAACTATGGCTACACCTTC. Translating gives CASSLTGTVNYGYTF.

The CDR3 spells CASSPRPYSGTPLETDTQYF. The DNA of the CDR3 is TGTGCCAGCAGCCCACGACCCTATAGCGGGACACCGCTGGAGACAGATACGCAGTATTTT. The V gene is TRBV7-8, the J gene TRBJ2-3, with 8 bases fitting TRBD2. The CDR3 is 20 residues long. CDR1 SGHVS and CDR2 FQNEAQ come from the germline V gene. The V gene end was trimmed by 5 bases and the J gene end by 3 bases; junction bases not matched to a gene: 22.

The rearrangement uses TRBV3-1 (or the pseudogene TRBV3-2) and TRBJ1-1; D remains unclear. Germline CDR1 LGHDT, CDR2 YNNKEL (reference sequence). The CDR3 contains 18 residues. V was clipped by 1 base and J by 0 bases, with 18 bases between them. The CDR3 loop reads CASSQGLYGVGMNTEAFF. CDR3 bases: TGTGCCAGCAGCCAAGGATTATACGGGGTGGGCATGAACACTGAAGCTTTCTTT.

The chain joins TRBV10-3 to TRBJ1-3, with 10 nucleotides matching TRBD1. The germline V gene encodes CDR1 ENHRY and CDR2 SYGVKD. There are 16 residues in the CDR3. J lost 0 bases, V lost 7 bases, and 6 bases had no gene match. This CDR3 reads CAITSTGGNSGNTIYF. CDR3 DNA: TGTGCCATCACTTCGACAGGGGGCAACTCTGGAAACACCATATATTTT.

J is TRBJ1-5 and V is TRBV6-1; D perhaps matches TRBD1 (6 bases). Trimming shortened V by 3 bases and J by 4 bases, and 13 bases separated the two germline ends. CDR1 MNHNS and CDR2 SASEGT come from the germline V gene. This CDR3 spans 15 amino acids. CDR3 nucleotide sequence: TGTGCCAGCAGTGATGGGGTCGACAGGAATCAGCCCCAGCATTTT. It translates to CASSDGVDRNQPQHF.

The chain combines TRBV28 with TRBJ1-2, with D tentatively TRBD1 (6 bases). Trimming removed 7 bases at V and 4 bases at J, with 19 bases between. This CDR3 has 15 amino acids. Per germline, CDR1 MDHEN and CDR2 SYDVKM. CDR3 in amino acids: CASTPPGGGTYGYTF. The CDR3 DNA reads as TGTGCCAGCACCCCCCCCGGGGGGGGCACCTATGGCTACACCTTC.

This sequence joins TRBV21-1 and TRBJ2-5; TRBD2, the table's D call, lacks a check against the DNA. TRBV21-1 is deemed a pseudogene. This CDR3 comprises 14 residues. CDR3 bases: TGTGCCAGCAGCAATCTACGAATTCGGGAGACCCAGTACTTC. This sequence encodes CASSNLRIRETQYF.